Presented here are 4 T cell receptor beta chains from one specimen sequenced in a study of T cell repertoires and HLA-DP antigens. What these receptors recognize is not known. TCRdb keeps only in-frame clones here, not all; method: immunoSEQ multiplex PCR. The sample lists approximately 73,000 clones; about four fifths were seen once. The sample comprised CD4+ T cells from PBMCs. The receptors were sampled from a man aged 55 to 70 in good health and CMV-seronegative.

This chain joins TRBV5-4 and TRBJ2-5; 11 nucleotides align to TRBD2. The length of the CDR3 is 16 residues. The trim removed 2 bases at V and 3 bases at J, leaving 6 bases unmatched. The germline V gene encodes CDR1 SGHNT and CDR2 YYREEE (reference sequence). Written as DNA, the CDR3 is TGTGCCAGCAGCTTCCCTGGGACTAGCGGAAAAGAGACCCAGTACTTC. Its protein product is CASSFPGTSGKETQYF.

CDR3 region: CASSEAPTGGSAAGYTF. The CDR3 DNA reads TGTGCCAGCAGTGAAGCCCCTACAGGGGGCTCAGCGGCTGGCTACACCTTC. The genes are TRBV6-1 and TRBJ1-2; 9 nucleotides agree with TRBD1. The CDR3 is 17 amino acids. The V segment lost 0 bases and the J segment 7 bases; nucleotides outside the gene matches: 12. Germline V gene lookup returns CDR1 MNHNS and CDR2 SASEGT.

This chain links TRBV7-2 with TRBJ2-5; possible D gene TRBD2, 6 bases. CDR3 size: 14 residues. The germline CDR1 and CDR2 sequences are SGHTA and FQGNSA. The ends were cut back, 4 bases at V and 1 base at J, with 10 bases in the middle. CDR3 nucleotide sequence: TGTGCCAGCAGCTCGGACTATGGCCAAGAGACCCAGTACTTC. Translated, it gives CASSSDYGQETQYF.

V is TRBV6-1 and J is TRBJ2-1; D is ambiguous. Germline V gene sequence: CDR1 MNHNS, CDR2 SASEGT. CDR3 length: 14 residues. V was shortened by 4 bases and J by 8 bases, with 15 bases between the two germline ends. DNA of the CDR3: TGTGCCAGCAGTGGGTCCTGGGGTAACGATGAGCAGTTCTTC. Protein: CASSGSWGNDEQFF.